This T cell receptor beta chain derives from a study of blood T cell repertoires in COVID-19. Study information: Collection of acute and convalescent COVID-19 samples took place in the United States, Italy and Spain.

TCRdb's table, derived via immunoSEQ multiplex PCR, lists solely in-frame clones and lacks some. Among approximately 240,000 clones listed, more than 75% were seen once. Sequencing was carried out using peripheral blood. The TCR was taken from a man aged 50-60 years who had recovered from COVID-19.

The CDR3 reads CASRTGGDISGNTIYF. The CDR3 DNA sequence: TGTGCCAGCAGGACAGGGGGCGATATATCTGGAAACACCATATATTTT. The V call is TRBV28, the J call TRBJ1-3; 10 nucleotides match TRBD1. The CDR3 has 16 amino acids. After removal of 6 bases from V and 1 base from J, the junction contained 6 bases not matched to a gene. The germline CDR1 and CDR2 sequences are MDHEN and SYDVKM.